This T cell receptor (beta chain) is from a study of CXCR3-negative and CXCR3-positive naive CD8 T cells. 5' RACE with UMI labels generated the TRB cDNA libraries. Each CDR3 protein gets one entry in TCRdb, which reprocessed the 5' RACE reads and gives no DNA. This table holds over 100,000 distinct CDR3 sequences. Germline V gives CDR1 MGHRA, CDR2 YSYEKL. The CDR3 is 15 residues long. The rearrangement links TRBV4-1 to TRBJ1-1; TCRdb designates TRBD1, a call that cannot be tested without DNA. The receptor's source is a human donor in good health. Some clones in this sample may be carry-over from other donors' samples. The sequenced material came from naive CXCR3- CD8+ T cells from blood. Noted subset: CD45RO-CCR7+CD27+CD95- naive CD8+ T cells lacking CXCR3 (TNR3-). The CDR3 protein is CASSQDRDIGDEAFF.